This T cell receptor (beta chain) came from a study of T cells after posttransplantation cyclophosphamide. CDR1 and CDR2 (germline): SGHNT, YYREEE (reference sequence). The CDR3 is 14 amino acids. V was cut by 0 bases and J by 9 bases, with 10 bases left in between. Remarks on this clone: Antigen: not known.

The assay was immunoSEQ multiplex PCR, and TCRdb's table has in-frame clones only and misses some. The table records around 66,000 clones, roughly 95% of them present only once. On the day of bone marrow donation, the related graft donor provided peripheral blood. General study points: Later blood repertoires were often dominated by clones from the donor CD8+ memory compartment. TRB clonality was highly associated with recipient CMV seropositivity and reactivation. Tissue-infiltrating T cells from skin or gut overlapped little with blood T cells.

The clonotype originates from a woman aged 25 to 39 in good health and a related stem cell transplant donor. The chain couples TRBV5-4 to TRBJ1-6, with D tentatively TRBD1 (5 bases). Sequenced: PBMCs. For the CDR3, the DNA is TGTGCCAGCAGCTTGGGACAGCAGGGTTCACCCCTCCACTTT. As protein: CASSLGQQGSPLHF.